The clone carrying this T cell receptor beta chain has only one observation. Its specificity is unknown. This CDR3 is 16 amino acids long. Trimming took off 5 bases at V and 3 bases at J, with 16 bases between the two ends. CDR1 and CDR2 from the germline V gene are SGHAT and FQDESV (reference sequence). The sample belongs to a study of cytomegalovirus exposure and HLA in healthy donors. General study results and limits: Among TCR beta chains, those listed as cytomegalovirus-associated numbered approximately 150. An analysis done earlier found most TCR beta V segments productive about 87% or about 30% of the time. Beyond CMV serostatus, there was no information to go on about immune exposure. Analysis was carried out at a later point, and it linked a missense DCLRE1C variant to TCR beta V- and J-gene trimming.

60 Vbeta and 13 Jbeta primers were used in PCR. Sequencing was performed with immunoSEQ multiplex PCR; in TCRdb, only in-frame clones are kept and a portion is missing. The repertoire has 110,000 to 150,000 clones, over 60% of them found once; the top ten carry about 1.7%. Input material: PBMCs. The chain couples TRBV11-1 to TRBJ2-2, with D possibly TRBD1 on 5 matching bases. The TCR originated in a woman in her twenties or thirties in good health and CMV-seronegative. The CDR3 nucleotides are TGTGCCAGCAGCAAGAGAACAGGATTTTACACCGGGGAGCTGTTTTTT. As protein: CASSKRTGFYTGELFF.